This T cell receptor (beta chain) came from a study of response to subunit inactivated influenza vaccine. The V gene lost 5 bases and the J gene lost 12 bases, with 14 bases spanning the gap. The CDR3 has 11 amino acids. Germline CDR1 is SGHAT and CDR2 is FQNNGV. About this clonotype: Its matching antigen is unknown.

TCRdb re-called the RT-PCR reads through MiXCR, storing one row per CDR3 protein. The table includes approximately 500,000 distinct CDR3 sequences, 10% to 15% detected once. Findings and limits, study-wide: There was a suggestion from the authors that each seasonal influenza vaccination recruits few new T cells.

The genes are TRBV11-2 and TRBJ2-7; a weak D match, TRBD1 (6 bases). The sequences come from PBMCs from blood, collected roughly 47 days after vaccination. The receptor's source is a man aged 50-60 years who received an inactivated influenza vaccine. The CDR3 DNA follows: TGTGCCAGCAGCCGACGGTACAGGGTGTACTTC. Its translation: CASSRRYRVYF.